Presented here are 18 T cell receptor beta chains from one specimen sequenced in a study of blood T cell repertoires in COVID-19. Measured with immunoSEQ multiplex PCR; TCRdb has only the in-frame clones, and not every one. This table has around 190,000 clones, around 85% appearing once. The sample comprised peripheral blood. These receptors were taken from a man aged 25-45 years with acute or convalescent COVID-19.

In its sample, this clone was seen a few times. This chain connects TRBV18 to TRBJ1-5; D not resolved. The CDR3 extends over 16 amino acids. Per germline, CDR1 KGHSH and CDR2 LQKENI. V was clipped by 1 base and J by 2 bases, with 12 bases between them. CDR3 nucleotide sequence: TGTGCCAGCTCACCACTGGCCCCGCCCGGCAATCAGCCCCAGCATTTT. Its translation is CASSPLAPPGNQPQHF.

The CDR3 loop is CASSQQGKNQPQHF. For the CDR3, the DNA is TGTGCCAGCAGCCAACAGGGAAAAAATCAGCCCCAGCATTTT. The chain has TRBV3-1 (or the pseudogene TRBV3-2) and TRBJ1-5; maybe TRBD1 (5 bases). V lost 2 bases to trimming and J lost 4 bases, with 9 bases between them. This CDR3 is built from 14 residues. CDR1 and CDR2 from the germline V gene are LGHDT and YNNKEL (reference sequence).

This clone came up once. This chain uses TRBV19 with TRBJ1-4; D remains unclear. This CDR3 has 15 amino acids. Looked up from germline, CDR1 is LNHDA and CDR2 is SQIVND (reference sequence). The V and J ends lost 5 bases and 6 bases respectively, with 16 bases between them. The CDR3 nucleotides are TGTGCCAGTAGTCTCGGTCTCCTAGATTATGAAAAACTGTTTTTT. Its translation is CASSLGLLDYEKLFF.

V and J are TRBV5-1 and TRBJ2-1; 8 bases fit TRBD2. This CDR3 has 15 residues. Germline lookup yields CDR1 SGHRS and CDR2 YFSETQ. The ends lost 9 bases at V and 6 bases at J; junction bases unmatched: 14. DNA for the CDR3: TGCGCCACCCAAAACGGGGGGGATGCGGGCAATGAGCAGTTCTTC. This sequence encodes CATQNGGDAGNEQFF.

This clone was found once. The chain employs TRBV9 and TRBJ1-2, with 7 positions matching TRBD1. J gave up 8 bases and V 1 base, and 11 bases lay outside the gene matches. The CDR3 extends over 15 amino acids. Germline V gene sequence: CDR1 SGDLS, CDR2 YYNGEE. The CDR3 nucleotides read TGTGCCAGCAGCGTATTTGACAGGGAGATGACCGGCTACACCTTC. Protein product: CASSVFDREMTGYTF.

The chain combines TRBV5-1 with TRBJ2-2; no firm D call. Germline CDR1 reads SGHRS; CDR2 reads YFSETQ. V lost 7 bases and J lost 5, with 9 bases in between. The CDR3 consists of 12 residues. CDR3 coding DNA: TGCGCCAGCCACGAGTTAACCGGGGAGCTGTTTTTT. Protein product: CASHELTGELFF. The full variable domain, its missing parts supplied by reference TRBV5-1 and TRBJ2-2, is KAGVTQTPRYLIKTRGQQVTLSCSPISGHRSVSWYQQTPGQGLQFLFEYFSETQRNKGNFPGRFSGRQFSNSRSEMNVSTLELGDSALYLCASHELTGELFFGEGSRLTVL.

The chain employs TRBV6-5 and TRBJ2-1, with D possibly TRBD1 on 5 matching bases. In germline, CDR1 is MNHEY, CDR2 SVGAGI. The CDR3 has 14 residues. V dropped 6 bases and J dropped 8 bases, with 17 bases sitting between them. The CDR3 nucleotides read TGTGCCAGCAGCCCACGACAGAGTAGCTATGAGCAGTTCTTC. It translates to CASSPRQSSYEQFF.

This chain joins TRBV18 and TRBJ2-3; 9 positions agree with TRBD2. The junction had 5 bases not matched to a gene; V was cut back by 4 bases and J by 3 bases. The CDR3 is 15 amino acids. From germline, CDR1 is KGHSH and CDR2 LQKENI. The DNA of the CDR3 is TGTGCCAGCTCACTCACTAGCGGGTCAACAGATACGCAGTATTTT. Translation: CASSLTSGSTDTQYF.

The rearrangement links TRBV3-1 (or the pseudogene TRBV3-2) to TRBJ1-5, with D hard to call. CDR1 LGHDT and CDR2 YNNKEL come from the germline V gene (reference sequence). V was clipped by 5 bases and J by 4 bases, with 15 bases between them. This CDR3 is built from 15 residues. The CDR3 loop reads CASSDNAVPNQPQHF. CDR3 in DNA: TGTGCCAGCAGCGATAACGCGGTCCCTAATCAGCCCCAGCATTTT.

V gene TRBV30 combines with J gene TRBJ1-5, with a tentative D call TRBD1 (5 bases). Germline V gene lookup returns CDR1 GTSNPN and CDR2 SVGIG (reference sequence). The CDR3 consists of 12 residues. Trimming took 7 bases from V and 5 from J, leaving 12 bases between them. CDR3 bases: TGTGCCTTCGACAGAGGTGATCAGCCCCAGCATTTT. Its protein product is CAFDRGDQPQHF.

The chain is built from TRBV27 and TRBJ1-5, with D unresolved. This CDR3 contains 13 residues. CDR1 and CDR2 (germline): MNHEY, SMNVEV (reference sequence). V was pared by 5 bases and J by 3 bases, with 8 bases between. Here the CDR3 reads CASSPGNNQPQHF. The CDR3, as DNA: TGTGCCAGCAGTCCCGGGAACAATCAGCCCCAGCATTTT.

V usage is TRBV9 and J usage is TRBJ1-3; the D gene is possibly TRBD1 (5 bases). V shed 3 bases and J shed 7 bases, with 14 bases lying between them. Germline CDR1 is SGDLS and CDR2 is YYNGEE. The CDR3 has 14 amino acids. CDR3 loop: CASSGGGATNTIYF. CDR3 DNA: TGTGCCAGCAGCGGAGGAGGGGCAACGAACACCATATATTTT.

This clone was counted once. V usage is TRBV6-5 and J usage is TRBJ2-7; D may be TRBD2 (6 bases). The ends were cut back, 5 bases at V and 3 bases at J, with 8 bases in the middle. Germline lookup yields CDR1 MNHEY and CDR2 SVGAGI. CDR3 length: 12 residues. In nucleotides, the CDR3 is TGTGCCAGCAGTCTCGGGGGCTACGAGCAGTACTTC. Encoded protein: CASSLGGYEQYF.

This clone was seen just once. The gene calls are TRBV28 and TRBJ2-3; TRBD2 is a possible D gene (6 bases). The CDR3 consists of 13 residues. Germline V gives CDR1 MDHEN, CDR2 SYDVKM. V was shortened by 6 bases and J by 2 bases, with 9 bases between the two germline ends. The CDR3, as DNA: TGTGCCAGCAGGGGGACTGACACAGATACGCAGTATTTT. Protein: CASRGTDTDTQYF.

The table lists this clone with a few counts. The V gene is TRBV12-5, the J gene TRBJ1-6, with D maybe TRBD1 (5 bases). The V gene lost 5 bases and the J gene lost 2 bases, with 10 bases spanning the gap. CDR1 is LGHNT and CDR2 is FRNRAP in the germline V gene. The CDR3 is 15 residues long. CDR3 nucleotides: TGTGCTAGTGGTGGGGGGAGCGCCTATAATTCACCCCTCCACTTT. Translating it yields CASGGGSAYNSPLHF.

This rearrangement joins TRBV19 to TRBJ1-2; 8 bases fit TRBD1. J gave up 8 bases and V 7 bases, and 6 bases lay outside the gene matches. The germline gives CDR1 LNHDA, CDR2 SQIVND (reference sequence). This CDR3 region has 12 residues. CDR3 in amino acids: CASMDRVKGYTF. The CDR3 DNA reads TGTGCCAGTATGGACAGGGTGAAGGGCTACACCTTC.

V and J are TRBV14 and TRBJ1-1; 7 bases line up with TRBD1. The CDR3 is 14 amino acids. CDR1 is SGHDN and CDR2 is FVKESK in the germline V gene. The trim removed 4 bases at V and 5 bases at J, leaving 7 bases unmatched. The CDR3 loop reads CASSREIQGTEAFF. CDR3 sequence (DNA): TGTGCCAGCAGCCGAGAGATACAGGGGACTGAAGCTTTCTTT. Drawing the rest from reference TRBV14 and TRBJ1-1, the complete variable domain is EAGVTQFPSHSVIEKGQTVTLRCDPISGHDNLYWYRRVMGKEIKFLLHFVKESKQDESGMPNNRFLAERTGGTYSTLKVQPAELEDSGVYFCASSREIQGTEAFFGQGTRLTVV.

This rearrangement joins TRBV6-5 to TRBJ2-3; TRBD1 aligns across 9 bases. Losses at the gene ends were 4 bases for V and 3 bases for J; bases not matched to a gene: 5. Per the germline V gene, CDR1 is MNHEY and CDR2 is SVGAGI. The CDR3 has 15 residues. The CDR3 region has the DNA TGTGCCAGCAGTTCACCGGGACAGGGAACAGATACGCAGTATTTT. Translated, it gives CASSSPGQGTDTQYF.